The source of this TCR beta chain is a study of identical twins. Findings and caveats of the study: The study based its conclusions on cross-sectional statistical analysis and did not follow the same donors. An excess of low generation probability was shown by twin-shared out-of-frame alpha sequences. Fewer insertions were carried by abundant cord blood beta clonotypes, but none was seen in memory repertoires.

TCRdb ran MiXCR on the 5' RACE reads and lists one entry per CDR3 protein. The sample has 200,000 to 250,000 distinct CDR3 sequences, 11% to 15% seen once. The V and J ends lost 3 bases and 2 bases respectively, with 19 bases between them. CDR3 length equals 17 residues. CDR1 SGHNT and CDR2 YENEEA come from the germline V gene. With no exceptions, donors were healthy Caucasians. As concerns this clonotype: Its antigen is unknown.

This receptor was taken from a woman between 18 and 29 years old in good health. The chain is built from TRBV11-3 and TRBJ2-5, with D maybe TRBD2 (6 bases). Sequencing used memory (CD45RO+) T cells sorted from blood. The CDR3 sequence: CASSLEGRRSVQETQYF. The CDR3 DNA is TGTGCCAGCAGCTTGGAGGGACGTCGCTCCGTACAAGAGACCCAGTACTTC.